The 4 T cell receptor beta chains in this list originate from one sample, sequenced in a study of tissue T cells after allogeneic stem cell transplantation. Generated by immunoSEQ multiplex PCR, the TCRdb table keeps only in-frame clones and is missing some. The table has 9,500 to 15,000 clones, roughly 70% seen once. Sequencing was performed on tissue from the right colon, taken at autopsy. The receptors were gathered from a woman aged 18 to 55 with breast cancer.

A single count supports this clone. This rearrangement joins TRBV6-2 or TRBV6-3 to TRBJ1-2; TRBD1 matches at 10 bases. Germline V gene data show CDR1 as MNHEY and CDR2 as SVGEGT. The CDR3 runs to 13 residues. Germline trimming cut 2 bases from V and 7 bases from J; bases unmatched to any gene: 1. CDR3 bases: TGTGCCAGCAGTTACGACAGGGGGCCTGGCTACACCTTC. This encodes CASSYDRGPGYTF.

This clone showed up just a few times. Other nucleotide sequences from this sample produce the same CDR3. The chain links TRBV5-5 to TRBJ2-7, with D possibly matching TRBD2 (5 bases). Germline loops: CDR1 SGHKS, CDR2 YYEKEE (reference sequence). V gave up 2 bases and J gave up 2 bases, with 8 bases separating them. The CDR3 has 13 residues. CDR3 sequence: CASSFPGTYEQYF. DNA of the CDR3: TGTGCCAGCAGCTTCCCCGGGACCTACGAGCAGTACTTC.

This rearrangement joins TRBV27 to TRBJ2-1; D uncertain. Trimming removed 3 bases from V and 8 bases from J, with 17 bases in between. Germline V gene lookup returns CDR1 MNHEY and CDR2 SMNVEV (reference sequence). The CDR3 spans 15 residues. The CDR3 loop reads CASSFRIESNDEQFF. DNA of the CDR3: TGTGCCAGCAGTTTCAGAATAGAGAGTAACGATGAGCAGTTCTTC.

The chain carries TRBV2 and TRBJ1-4; D uncertain. Trimming shortened V by 7 bases and J by 4 bases, and 13 bases separated the two germline ends. The CDR3 runs to 14 residues. Per germline, CDR1 SNHLY and CDR2 FYNNEI. CDR3 sequence reads: CASKFQQYNEKLFF. In DNA, the CDR3 is TGTGCCAGCAAGTTCCAACAGTATAATGAAAAACTGTTTTTT.